These 21 T cell receptor beta chains were sequenced from one sample in a study of T cells in Graves' hyperthyroidism and ophthalmopathy. It was RNA transcripts that yielded the amplified TCR beta CDR3 regions. The HTBI primer set was used in a first-round RT-PCR of the TCR CDR3. TCRdb used MiXCR to reprocess the multiplex PCR reads, holding one entry per CDR3 protein. The data hold 350,000 to 400,000 distinct CDR3 sequences, with 15% observed a single time. The sequenced sample was blood. The receptors stem from a woman in her 30s with Graves' hyperthyroidism.

The CDR3 DNA reads as TGCAGTGCTAGAGATGGAAGTCTTGAGCAGTTCTTC. Amino acid sequence: CSARDGSLEQFF. The V gene is TRBV20-1, the J gene TRBJ2-1, with D hard to call. CDR1 and CDR2 (germline): DFQATT, SNEGSKA (reference sequence). The V end lost 0 bases, the J end lost 9 bases, and 9 bases lay between the germline ends. The CDR3 spans 12 residues.

The rearrangement uses TRBV6-1 and TRBJ1-5; a weak D match, TRBD1 (6 bases). From germline, CDR1 is MNHNS and CDR2 SASEGT. V was shortened by 2 bases and J by 4 bases, with 9 bases between the two germline ends. This CDR3 comprises 14 residues. CDR3 in amino acids: CASSESRGNQPQHF. The CDR3 DNA follows: TGTGCCAGCAGTGAATCAAGGGGGAATCAGCCCCAGCATTTT.

In regard to this clonotype: A read error may explain this, as a much larger clone is one base away. The chain couples TRBV28 to TRBJ2-6; 7 bases align to TRBD1. From germline, CDR1 is MDHEN and CDR2 SYDVKM. The CDR3 has 19 amino acids. The CDR3 protein is CASGITMTGYRSGANILTF. Written as DNA, the CDR3 is TGTGCCAGCGGGATAACCATGACAGGGTATCGCTCTGGGGCCAACATCCTGACTTTC.

This clonotype has a handful of counts. The chain combines TRBV7-9 with TRBJ2-2; tentatively, D is TRBD2 (6 bases). V was shortened by 2 bases and J by 3 bases, with 10 bases between the two germline ends. The CDR3 spans 15 residues. Germline V gene sequence: CDR1 SEHNR, CDR2 FQNEAQ (reference sequence). DNA for the CDR3: TGTGCCAGCAGCTTAACGGGAGTTCACACCGGGGAGCTGTTTTTT. Its protein is CASSLTGVHTGELFF.

In this sample, this clonotype turned up a few times. The chain carries TRBV18 and TRBJ1-4; D perhaps matches TRBD1 (5 bases). CDR1 and CDR2 from the germline V gene are KGHSH and LQKENI. Trimming removed 0 bases from V and 8 bases from J, with 13 bases in between. The CDR3 is 15 amino acids. CDR3 coding DNA: TGTGCCAGCTCACCACCGACAGAGGGACGGGAAAAACTGTTTTTT. It is translated as CASSPPTEGREKLFF.

There are many counts of this clonotype. The rearrangement uses TRBV27 and TRBJ2-1, with D tentatively TRBD1 or TRBD2 (6 bases each). Between the trimmed V and J ends, which lost 6 bases and 7 bases, there was a span of 28 bases. The CDR3 length is 18 residues. Germline V lookup: CDR1 MNHEY, CDR2 SMNVEV (reference sequence). The CDR3 DNA sequence: TGTGCCAGCAGCTTACTCCGGTCCCCATGGGGGGCAGGGAATGAGCAGTTCTTC. It specifies CASSLLRSPWGAGNEQFF.

The chain employs TRBV7-6 and TRBJ2-7; 9 bases line up with TRBD1. The CDR3 is 15 amino acids. CDR1 and CDR2 from the germline V gene are SGHVS and FNYEAQ. Trimming cost V 5 bases and J 7 bases; bases outside gene matches: 12. The CDR3 nucleotides read TGTGCCAGCAGCAATACCGGGACAGGGACTTGGGAGCAGTACTTC. Encoded protein: CASSNTGTGTWEQYF.

This clonotype appeared a few times. The chain couples TRBV7-8 to TRBJ1-2; D gene uncertain. The CDR3 runs 14 residues. CDR1 and CDR2 from the germline V gene are SGHVS and FQNEAQ. V was cut by 5 bases and J by 8 bases, with 18 bases left in between. CDR3 DNA sequence: TGTGCCAGCAGCAAACTGACTGCCTCGGGAGGCTACACCTTC. This codes for CASSKLTASGGYTF.

This clonotype has just a few counts. This chain connects TRBV6-5 to TRBJ2-1, with TRBD2 matching 10 bases. CDR3 size: 16 residues. V lost 0 bases to trimming and J lost 7 bases; unmatched junction nucleotides: 6. Germline V gene data show CDR1 as MNHEY and CDR2 as SVGAGI. The CDR3 sequence: CASSYSASGSQNEQFF. The CDR3 nucleotides are TGTGCCAGCAGTTACTCCGCTAGCGGGAGTCAGAATGAGCAGTTCTTC.

Ten or more counts support this clonotype. The chain has TRBV3-1 and TRBJ2-7; TRBD1 or TRBD2 may be the D gene (5 bases each). Germline V gives CDR1 LGHDT, CDR2 YNNKEL (reference sequence). The CDR3 is made up of 15 amino acids. Trimming stripped 1 base from V and 2 bases from J, with 12 bases between. CDR3 in DNA: TGTGCCAGCAGCCAAGGATCCGGGACCCCCTACGAGCAGTACTTC. Its translation: CASSQGSGTPYEQYF.

Only a few counts were recorded for this clonotype. As DNA, the CDR3 is TGTGCCAGCAGCGGTCCAGGGGGTTCCTACGAGCAGTACTTC. Encoded protein: CASSGPGGSYEQYF. This chain joins TRBV7-6 and TRBJ2-7, with 7 bases fitting TRBD1. Trimming cost V 5 bases and J 1 base; bases outside gene matches: 5. Germline V CDR1 and CDR2: SGHVS, FNYEAQ. CDR3 length: 14 residues.

This clonotype was counted ten times or more. The rearrangement links TRBV18 to TRBJ2-3; no clear D gene. The germline V gene encodes CDR1 KGHSH and CDR2 LQKENI. The V end was cut by 3 bases, the J end by 8 bases, with 18 bases between. CDR3 length equals 15 residues. The CDR3 nucleotides are TGTGCCAGCTCACCGGTCGACCCCTCGGTTGGTACGCAGTATTTT. Its protein product is CASSPVDPSVGTQYF.

V is TRBV3-1 and J is TRBJ2-1; D uncertain. The length of the CDR3 is 12 residues. The germline gives CDR1 LGHDT, CDR2 YNNKEL (reference sequence). Trimming stripped 3 bases from V and 6 bases from J, with 6 bases between. DNA for the CDR3: TGTGCCAGCAGCCAGTACGGCAATGAGCAGTTCTTC. Translation gives CASSQYGNEQFF.

This clonotype has at least ten counts. This chain joins TRBV18 and TRBJ1-5; D is perhaps TRBD1 (5 bases). CDR3 length equals 16 residues. CDR1 and CDR2 (germline): KGHSH, LQKENI. V lost 3 bases to trimming and J lost 1 base, with 13 bases between them. The CDR3, as DNA: TGTGCCAGCTCACCTCGGGAGGGGACCAGCAATCAGCCCCAGCATTTT. Its translation is CASSPREGTSNQPQHF.

In its sample, this clonotype was seen many times. This chain connects TRBV2 to TRBJ2-2; possible D gene TRBD2, 6 bases. The V end lost 6 bases, the J end lost 7 bases, and 18 bases lay between the germline ends. Germline CDR1 is SNHLY and CDR2 is FYNNEI. This CDR3 spans 15 amino acids. CDR3 bases: TGTGCCAGCAGGCCAGGAGGGTTTGGCGGCGGGGAGCTGTTTTTT. Its translation is CASRPGGFGGGELFF.

In this sample, this clonotype turned up many times. The V gene is TRBV7-8, the J gene TRBJ2-3; D gene unclear. Germline CDR1 is SGHVS and CDR2 is FQNEAQ. V was clipped by 5 bases and J by 8 bases, with 8 bases between them. The CDR3 consists of 11 residues. For the CDR3, the DNA is TGTGCCAGCAGCCCTTCTACTACGCAGTATTTT. It encodes CASSPSTTQYF.

The table lists this clonotype with many counts. V and J are TRBV7-9 and TRBJ2-5; 10 nucleotides agree with TRBD2. V dropped 2 bases and J dropped 7; count of bases not matched to a gene: 16. The germline V gene encodes CDR1 SEHNR and CDR2 FQNEAQ (reference sequence). The CDR3 runs to 18 residues. In nucleotides, the CDR3 is TGTGCCAGCAGCTTACCCATTACTAGCGGGGCCTTTCCTTGGACCCAGTACTTC. Amino acids: CASSLPITSGAFPWTQYF.

At least ten counts were recorded for this clonotype. CDR3 DNA sequence: TGTGCCAGCGGTATTAGCGGGAGGATCTACAATGAGCAGTTCTTC. It is translated as CASGISGRIYNEQFF. J is TRBJ2-1 and V is TRBV2; 10 nucleotides line up with TRBD2. The CDR3 spans 15 residues. Germline CDR1 and CDR2: SNHLY and FYNNEI. The ends lost 8 bases at V and 3 bases at J; junction bases unmatched: 7.

This clonotype was seen repeatedly, ten times or more. The chain has TRBV11-2 and TRBJ1-1; possible D gene TRBD1, 5 bases. The V gene lost 5 bases and the J gene lost 5 bases, with 21 bases spanning the gap. The CDR3 sequence is 16 residues long. The germline V gene encodes CDR1 SGHAT and CDR2 FQNNGV. CDR3 region: CASSANTGRRWTEAFF. As DNA, the CDR3 is TGTGCCAGCAGCGCCAATACAGGCCGTCGGTGGACTGAAGCTTTCTTT.

This rearrangement joins TRBV7-9 to TRBJ1-1; 7 nucleotides agree with TRBD1. This CDR3 contains 15 residues. Trimming at V came to 4 bases and at J to 2 bases, leaving 7 bases not matched to a gene. Per germline, CDR1 SEHNR and CDR2 FQNEAQ (reference sequence). The CDR3 is CASSSVRQGNTEAFF. The CDR3 DNA reads as TGTGCCAGCAGCTCCGTAAGACAGGGAAACACTGAAGCTTTCTTT.

This clonotype was detected many times. The chain recombines TRBV7-2 with TRBJ2-5, with 9 positions matching TRBD2. Germline assignment: CDR1 SGHTA and CDR2 FQGNSA. The junction had 10 bases not matched to a gene; V was cut back by 5 bases and J by 6 bases. The CDR3 loop spans 15 amino acids. The CDR3 loop is CASSPHSGSSKTQYF. Written as DNA, the CDR3 is TGTGCCAGCAGCCCTCATAGCGGGAGCAGCAAGACCCAGTACTTC.